The entry below gives a single TCR beta chain sequence along with its context. The antigen is unknown. The sample originates from a study of cytomegalovirus exposure and HLA in healthy donors. Study information: A subsequent analysis reported that the 120 validation repertoires were produced on the same platform that had also been used for the 666 first-cohort repertoires.

Findings of the study overall: High sensitivity and specificity were reportedly achieved when the classifier diagnosed cytomegalovirus status. Overall, roughly 150 TCR beta chains were annotated as cytomegalovirus-associated.

V lost 2 bases and J 0 bases, leaving 8 bases between the germline ends. This CDR3 is 15 amino acids long. Germline V gives CDR1 LGHNA, CDR2 YSLEER. Clones were sequenced by immunoSEQ multiplex PCR, and TCRdb holds only the in-frame ones, with some missing. The sample contains approximately 270,000 clones, about 86% of which appear only once. This chain joins TRBV4-3 and TRBJ1-5, with unresolved D. This clonotype was obtained from a woman aged 18-29 years in good health and CMV-seronegative. The material sequenced was PBMCs. CDR3 region: CASSQQRVSNQPQHF. CDR3 in DNA: TGCGCCAGCAGCCAACAAAGAGTTAGCAATCAGCCCCAGCATTTT.